One and the same sample provided the 2 T cell receptor beta chains below, sequenced in a study of Graves' ophthalmopathy and Graves' hyperthyroidism (dated 2018 in TCRdb). The data were produced on an Illumina HiSeq 2000. For repertoire sequencing, the TCR beta CDR3 regions were amplified from RNA transcripts. The first round was an RT-PCR using HTBI primers with the Qiagen OneStep RT-PCR kit, and this first round was followed by a second-round multiplex PCR, then size selection and purification. TCRdb redid the processing of the public reads, applying fastp at Q25 and MiXCR, and retained in-frame beta chains. Entries are consolidated by CDR3 protein sequence, retaining the most common genes and DNA. Across this sample there are approximately 1.2 million distinct CDR3 sequences, with 35% to 40% seen only once. The ten biggest clones cover 11% of the sample. The sample taken for sequencing was peripheral blood or thyroid tissue (not recorded which). The source of these receptors is an adult man with Graves' hyperthyroidism.

This clonotype was counted ten times or more. V is TRBV25-1 and J is TRBJ2-7; 7 bases are a match to TRBD2. The CDR3 is made up of 16 amino acids. V shed 1 base and J 12 bases; nucleotides not matched to a gene: 18. Per the germline V gene, CDR1 is MGHDK and CDR2 is SYGVNS. The CDR3 DNA sequence: TGTGCCAGCAGTGAATGGTCTGGTCTTCTGGGGAGGGCGGTGTACTTC. Protein sequence: CASSEWSGLLGRAVYF.

This clonotype was seen at least ten times. The V and J genes are TRBV4-3 and TRBJ2-2; D is possibly TRBD1 or TRBD2 (5 bases each). The CDR3 covers 15 residues. Germline values: CDR1 LGHNA, CDR2 YSLEER. V was shortened by 4 bases and J by 0 bases, with 9 bases between the two germline ends. The CDR3 coding sequence is TGCGCCAGCAGCCGGGACCACGCGAACACCGGGGAGCTGTTTTTT. It encodes CASSRDHANTGELFF.